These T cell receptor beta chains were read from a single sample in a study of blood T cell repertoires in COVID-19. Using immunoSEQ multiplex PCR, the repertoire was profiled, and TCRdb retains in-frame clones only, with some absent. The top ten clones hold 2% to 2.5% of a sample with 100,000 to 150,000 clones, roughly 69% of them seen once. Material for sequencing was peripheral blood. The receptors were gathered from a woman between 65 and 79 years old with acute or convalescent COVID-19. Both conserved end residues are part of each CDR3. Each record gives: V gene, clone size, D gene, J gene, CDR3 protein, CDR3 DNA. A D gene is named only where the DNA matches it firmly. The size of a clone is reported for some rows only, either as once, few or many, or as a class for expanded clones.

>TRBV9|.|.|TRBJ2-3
CASSAAGQLTDTQYF
TGTGCCAGCAGCGCCGCTGGACAGCTCACAGATACGCAGTATTTT
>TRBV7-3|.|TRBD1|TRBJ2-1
CASSLSGQGRNEQFF
TGTGCCAGCAGCTTGTCGGGACAGGGCAGGAATGAGCAGTTCTTC
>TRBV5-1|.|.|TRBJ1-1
CASSWGVRDTEAFF
TGCGCCAGCAGCTGGGGGGTTCGCGACACTGAAGCTTTCTTT
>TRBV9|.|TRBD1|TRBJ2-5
CASSVGTGGQETQYF
TGTGCCAGCAGCGTAGGAACAGGGGGCCAAGAGACCCAGTACTTC
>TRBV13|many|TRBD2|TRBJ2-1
CASSLLLAGGLYNEQFF
TGTGCCAGCAGCTTATTACTAGCGGGGGGGCTGTACAATGAGCAGTTCTTC
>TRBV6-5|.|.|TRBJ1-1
CASSLGGSRTEAFF
TGTGCCAGCAGTTTGGGAGGGTCGAGGACTGAAGCTTTCTTT
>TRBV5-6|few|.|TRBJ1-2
CASSLVGLRAGYTF
TGTGCCAGCAGCTTGGTGGGGCTTAGAGCTGGCTACACCTTC
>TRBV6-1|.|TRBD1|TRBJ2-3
CASSRQGGTDTQYF
TGTGCCAGCAGCCGACAGGGGGGCACAGATACGCAGTATTTT
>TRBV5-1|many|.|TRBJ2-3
CASADSISTDTQYF
TGCGCCAGCGCGGACAGCATCAGCACAGATACGCAGTATTTT
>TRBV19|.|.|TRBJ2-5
CASSIEAGGETQYF
TGTGCCAGTAGTATAGAAGCGGGTGGGGAGACCCAGTACTTC
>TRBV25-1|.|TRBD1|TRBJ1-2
CASSDRDRAYGYTF
TGTGCCAGCAGTGACCGGGACAGGGCCTATGGCTACACCTTC
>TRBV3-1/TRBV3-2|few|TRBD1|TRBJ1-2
CASSLGTGFYGYTF
TGTGCCAGCAGCCTCGGGACAGGTTTCTATGGCTACACCTTC
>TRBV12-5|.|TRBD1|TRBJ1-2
CASGLGGDRDLRSGYTF
TGTGCTAGTGGTTTGGGAGGGGACAGGGACCTTCGGTCTGGCTACACCTTC
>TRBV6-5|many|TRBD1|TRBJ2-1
CASRSGQGLYNEQFF
TGTGCCAGCAGGTCGGGACAGGGGTTATACAATGAGCAGTTCTTC
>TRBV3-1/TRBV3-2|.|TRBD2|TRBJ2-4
CASSQGTSGRGAKNIQYF
TGTGCCAGCAGCCAAGGGACTAGCGGGAGGGGAGCCAAAAACATTCAGTACTTC
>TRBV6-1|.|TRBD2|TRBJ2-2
CASSGRLAGSVTGELFF
TGTGCCAGCAGTGGGCGACTAGCGGGGTCGGTCACCGGGGAGCTGTTTTTT
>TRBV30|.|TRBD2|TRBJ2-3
CAWSAFPRTSVDTQYF
TGTGCCTGGAGTGCATTTCCGAGGACTAGCGTGGATACGCAGTATTTT
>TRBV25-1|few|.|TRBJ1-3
CASTKRGSSGNTIYF
TGTGCCAGCACCAAAAGGGGTAGCTCTGGAAACACCATATATTTT
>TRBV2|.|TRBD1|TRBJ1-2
CASSETGTGADGYTF
TGTGCCAGCAGTGAAACCGGGACAGGGGCAGATGGCTACACCTTC
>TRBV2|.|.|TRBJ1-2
CASSEARTAPYGYTF
TGTGCCAGCAGTGAAGCACGGACAGCCCCTTATGGCTACACCTTC
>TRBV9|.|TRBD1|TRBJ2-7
CASSVGLQGAYEQYF
TGTGCCAGCAGCGTCGGGCTACAGGGGGCCTACGAGCAGTACTTC
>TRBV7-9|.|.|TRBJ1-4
CASSLREGTLEKLFF
TGTGCCAGCAGCCTCCGGGAAGGGACACTTGAAAAACTGTTTTTT
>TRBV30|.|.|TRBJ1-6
CAWRSSYNSPLHF
TGTGCCTGGAGGAGCTCCTATAATTCACCCCTCCACTTT
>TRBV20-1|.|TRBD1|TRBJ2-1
CSASRDRVKDEQFF
TGCAGTGCTAGTAGGGACAGGGTAAAGGATGAGCAGTTCTTC
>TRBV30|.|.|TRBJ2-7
CAWSESAGRTYEQYF
TGTGCCTGGAGTGAGTCGGCAGGGCGAACCTACGAGCAGTACTTC
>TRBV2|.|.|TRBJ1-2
CASSGTRGDGYTF
TGTGCCAGCAGTGGGACTCGCGGGGATGGCTACACCTTC
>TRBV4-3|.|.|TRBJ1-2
CASSQGGGGGYTF
TGCGCCAGCAGCCAAGGGGGAGGCGGGGGCTACACCTTC
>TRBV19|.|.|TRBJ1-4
CASRSERDEKLFF
TGTGCCAGTAGGTCGGAGAGGGATGAAAAACTGTTTTTT
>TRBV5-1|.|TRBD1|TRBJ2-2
CASSLDRGPNTGELFF
TGCGCCAGCAGCTTGGACAGGGGTCCGAACACCGGGGAGCTGTTTTTT
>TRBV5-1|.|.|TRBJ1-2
CASSLGQHGYTF
TGCGCCAGCAGCTTGGGACAGCATGGCTACACCTTC
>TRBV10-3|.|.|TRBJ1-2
CAISADPRGNYGYTF
TGTGCCATCAGTGCCGATCCCAGGGGAAACTATGGCTACACCTTC
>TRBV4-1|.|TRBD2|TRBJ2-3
CASSQGRGGALTDTQYF
TGCGCCAGCAGCCAAGGGCGGGGGGGCGCCTTGACAGATACGCAGTATTTT
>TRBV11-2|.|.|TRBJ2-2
CASSRRGNTGELFF
TGTGCCAGCAGCCGCCGTGGCAATACCGGGGAGCTGTTTTTT
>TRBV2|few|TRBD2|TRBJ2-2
CASSQLAGGNTGELFF
TGTGCCAGCAGCCAATTAGCGGGAGGGAACACCGGGGAGCTGTTTTTT
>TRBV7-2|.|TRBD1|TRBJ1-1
CASSLGRGRNTEAFF
TGTGCCAGCAGCTTAGGTAGGGGGCGGAACACTGAAGCTTTCTTT
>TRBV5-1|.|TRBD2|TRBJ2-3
CASSLERGSTDTQYF
TGCGCCAGCAGCTTGGAGCGGGGTAGCACAGATACGCAGTATTTT
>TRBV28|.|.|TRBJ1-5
CASSPGGASQPQHF
TGTGCCAGCAGTCCCGGCGGGGCATCTCAGCCCCAGCATTTT
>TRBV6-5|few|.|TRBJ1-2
CASSYSGQLAYGYTF
TGTGCCAGCAGTTACTCCGGACAGCTAGCCTATGGCTACACCTTC
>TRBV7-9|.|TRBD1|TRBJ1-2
CASSLGDSGYTF
TGTGCCAGCAGCTTGGGGGACAGCGGCTACACCTTC
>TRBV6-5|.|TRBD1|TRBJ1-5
CASSLRQGESQPQHF
TGTGCCAGCAGTCTCCGACAGGGCGAGAGTCAGCCCCAGCATTTT
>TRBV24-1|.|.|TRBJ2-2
CATSEGAHTGELFF
TGTGCCACCAGTGAAGGGGCTCACACCGGGGAGCTGTTTTTT
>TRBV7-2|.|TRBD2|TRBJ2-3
CASSFYGGAADTQYF
TGTGCCAGCAGCTTTTACGGGGGGGCCGCAGATACGCAGTATTTT